The rows below give T cell receptor beta chains drawn from one sample of a study of blood T cell repertoires in COVID-19. Data came from immunoSEQ multiplex PCR; TCRdb stores just in-frame clones and leaves some out. The sample lists fewer than 300,000 clones, roughly 88% occurring once. The sequencing input was PBMCs or T cells enriched from blood (not recorded which). The receptors originated from a woman in her forties with acute COVID-19. CDR3s include the opening cysteine and the closing phenylalanine or tryptophan. Fields, in order: J gene, D gene, clone size, V gene, CDR3 protein, CDR3 DNA. D genes are given only for firm matches. Size is stated for part of the rows, as once, few or many counts, or as a class when the clone is expanded.

j_gene: TRBJ1-2
d_gene: TRBD1
abundance: few
v_gene: TRBV19
CDR3aa: CASSPDRAVYGYTF
CDR3nt: TGTGCCAGTAGTCCGGACAGGGCCGTCTATGGCTACACCTTC

j_gene: TRBJ2-1
d_gene: TRBD2
abundance: NA
v_gene: TRBV3-1/TRBV3-2
CDR3aa: CASSQDPRLAGPTEQFF
CDR3nt: TGTGCCAGCAGCCAAGACCCAAGACTAGCGGGCCCCACTGAGCAGTTCTTC

j_gene: TRBJ2-1
d_gene: NA
abundance: NA
v_gene: TRBV19
CDR3aa: CASSIGQFFYNEQFF
CDR3nt: TGTGCCAGTAGTATAGGTCAGTTTTTCTACAATGAGCAGTTCTTC

j_gene: TRBJ2-1
d_gene: NA
abundance: NA
v_gene: TRBV15
CDR3aa: CATSSPPGVVNEQFF
CDR3nt: TGTGCCACCAGCAGTCCGCCAGGGGTTGTCAATGAGCAGTTCTTC

j_gene: TRBJ2-7
d_gene: TRBD1
abundance: NA
v_gene: TRBV24-1
CDR3aa: CATSDAGTGGYEQYF
CDR3nt: TGTGCCACCAGTGATGCCGGGACAGGGGGCTACGAGCAGTACTTC

j_gene: TRBJ1-1
d_gene: NA
abundance: NA
v_gene: TRBV28
CDR3aa: CASSPTDPTNTEAFF
CDR3nt: TGTGCCAGCAGTCCGACAGACCCAACGAACACTGAAGCTTTCTTT

j_gene: TRBJ1-2
d_gene: TRBD1
abundance: NA
v_gene: TRBV12-3/TRBV12-4
CDR3aa: CASNLWDRGNYTF
CDR3nt: TGTGCCAGCAACTTGTGGGACAGGGGTAACTACACCTTC

j_gene: TRBJ1-6
d_gene: NA
abundance: NA
v_gene: TRBV9
CDR3aa: CASSRNGEGNSPLHF
CDR3nt: TGTGCCAGCAGCAGAAATGGAGAGGGTAATTCACCCCTCCACTTT

j_gene: TRBJ2-5
d_gene: TRBD2
abundance: NA
v_gene: TRBV3-1/TRBV3-2
CDR3aa: CASSQPSGAEETQYF
CDR3nt: TGTGCCAGCAGCCAACCTAGCGGAGCGGAAGAGACCCAGTACTTC

j_gene: TRBJ1-6
d_gene: TRBD1
abundance: NA
v_gene: TRBV18
CDR3aa: CASSPDREGSPLHF
CDR3nt: TGTGCCAGCTCACCTGACAGGGAAGGCTCACCCCTCCACTTT

j_gene: TRBJ1-1
d_gene: NA
abundance: NA
v_gene: TRBV6-5
CDR3aa: CASSYLRSRGTEAFF
CDR3nt: TGTGCCAGCAGTTACCTTCGAAGCCGTGGTACTGAAGCTTTCTTT

j_gene: TRBJ1-5
d_gene: TRBD1
abundance: NA
v_gene: TRBV7-4
CDR3aa: CASSLYRGRLSPSDRNQPQHF
CDR3nt: TGTGCCAGCAGCCTCTACAGGGGGCGCTTAAGTCCCAGTGATCGCAATCAGCCCCAGCATTTT

j_gene: TRBJ1-1
d_gene: TRBD1
abundance: once
v_gene: TRBV15
CDR3aa: CATRSDRVNTEAFF
CDR3nt: TGTGCCACCAGGTCCGACAGGGTGAACACTGAAGCTTTCTTT

j_gene: TRBJ2-5
d_gene: NA
abundance: NA
v_gene: TRBV5-4
CDR3aa: CASSSPNTYQETQYF
CDR3nt: TGTGCCAGCAGCTCCCCTAATACCTACCAAGAGACCCAGTACTTC

j_gene: TRBJ1-6
d_gene: NA
abundance: NA
v_gene: TRBV15
CDR3aa: CATSRGGDNSPLHF
CDR3nt: TGTGCCACCAGCAGAGGCGGGGATAATTCACCCCTCCACTTT

j_gene: TRBJ1-5
d_gene: TRBD1
abundance: once
v_gene: TRBV5-5
CDR3aa: CASSFGQGQPQHF
CDR3nt: TGTGCCAGCAGCTTCGGACAGGGGCAGCCCCAGCATTTT

j_gene: TRBJ1-4
d_gene: TRBD1
abundance: NA
v_gene: TRBV5-1
CDR3aa: CASSPNQGGYVEKLFF
CDR3nt: TGCGCCAGCAGCCCAAACCAGGGGGGCTACGTTGAAAAACTGTTTTTT

j_gene: TRBJ2-3
d_gene: NA
abundance: once
v_gene: TRBV9
CDR3aa: CASSVGGQIYTDTQYF
CDR3nt: TGTGCCAGCAGCGTAGGAGGACAGATATACACAGATACGCAGTATTTT

j_gene: TRBJ2-1
d_gene: NA
abundance: NA
v_gene: TRBV11-2
CDR3aa: CASSLVLQGKGNEQFF
CDR3nt: TGTGCCAGCAGCTTAGTCCTACAGGGTAAGGGCAATGAGCAGTTCTTC

j_gene: TRBJ2-3
d_gene: NA
abundance: NA
v_gene: TRBV30
CDR3aa: CAWRAFGHSTDTQYF
CDR3nt: TGTGCCTGGAGGGCCTTTGGACACAGCACAGATACGCAGTATTTT

j_gene: TRBJ2-5
d_gene: TRBD2
abundance: NA
v_gene: TRBV5-4
CDR3aa: CASSFSGRGVETQYF
CDR3nt: TGTGCCAGCAGCTTTAGCGGGAGGGGGGTTGAGACCCAGTACTTC

j_gene: TRBJ2-5
d_gene: NA
abundance: NA
v_gene: TRBV30
CDR3aa: CAWTRDKETQYF
CDR3nt: TGTGCCTGGACCAGGGATAAAGAGACCCAGTACTTC

j_gene: TRBJ2-3
d_gene: NA
abundance: NA
v_gene: TRBV29-1
CDR3aa: CSVVMRTDTQYF
CDR3nt: TGCAGCGTTGTAATGAGAACAGATACGCAGTATTTT

j_gene: TRBJ2-1
d_gene: TRBD2
abundance: NA
v_gene: TRBV11-3
CDR3aa: CASSLLAGAEQFF
CDR3nt: TGTGCCAGCAGCTTACTAGCGGGAGCGGAGCAGTTCTTC

j_gene: TRBJ2-2
d_gene: NA
abundance: NA
v_gene: TRBV6-4
CDR3aa: CASSDSARRLGSVGELFF
CDR3nt: TGTGCCAGCAGTGATTCAGCCCGTCGGCTAGGCTCTGTCGGGGAGCTGTTTTTT

j_gene: TRBJ2-7
d_gene: TRBD2
abundance: NA
v_gene: TRBV14
CDR3aa: CASSQGLAGSYEQYF
CDR3nt: TGTGCCAGCAGCCAGGGACTAGCGGGCTCCTACGAGCAGTACTTC

j_gene: TRBJ1-1
d_gene: NA
abundance: NA
v_gene: TRBV19
CDR3aa: CASSPGMDTEAFF
CDR3nt: TGTGCCAGTAGCCCCGGGATGGACACTGAAGCTTTCTTT

j_gene: TRBJ2-7
d_gene: NA
abundance: few
v_gene: TRBV9
CDR3aa: CASSVDLSSYEQYF
CDR3nt: TGTGCCAGCAGCGTAGACTTGTCCTCCTACGAGCAGTACTTC

j_gene: TRBJ2-3
d_gene: TRBD2
abundance: NA
v_gene: TRBV20-1
CDR3aa: CSASQTSGTDTQYF
CDR3nt: TGCAGTGCTAGTCAGACTAGCGGAACAGATACGCAGTATTTT

j_gene: TRBJ1-5
d_gene: NA
abundance: NA
v_gene: TRBV10-3
CDR3aa: CAISKDSNQPQHF
CDR3nt: TGTGCCATCAGTAAGGACAGTAATCAGCCCCAGCATTTT

j_gene: TRBJ2-3
d_gene: NA
abundance: NA
v_gene: TRBV5-1
CDR3aa: CASSHTQRSTDTQYF
CDR3nt: TGCGCCAGCAGCCATACTCAGCGGAGCACAGATACGCAGTATTTT

j_gene: TRBJ2-5
d_gene: NA
abundance: NA
v_gene: TRBV7-6
CDR3aa: CASSQPPPVGYKRSQYF
CDR3nt: TGTGCCAGCAGCCAGCCCCCCCCCGTCGGTTATAAGAGGTCCCAGTACTTC

j_gene: TRBJ1-1
d_gene: TRBD1
abundance: NA
v_gene: TRBV11-2
CDR3aa: CASSLVTGGRETEAFF
CDR3nt: TGTGCCAGCAGCCTCGTGACAGGGGGCCGGGAAACTGAAGCTTTCTTT

j_gene: TRBJ2-2
d_gene: NA
abundance: NA
v_gene: TRBV15
CDR3aa: CATSPQGAGELFF
CDR3nt: TGTGCCACCAGTCCTCAAGGGGCTGGGGAGCTGTTTTTT

j_gene: TRBJ2-1
d_gene: TRBD1
abundance: NA
v_gene: TRBV9
CDR3aa: CASSAGTGDGNEQFF
CDR3nt: TGTGCCAGCAGTGCCGGGACAGGGGATGGCAATGAGCAGTTCTTC

j_gene: TRBJ1-1
d_gene: NA
abundance: NA
v_gene: TRBV5-4
CDR3aa: CASSSSGRGTNTEAFF
CDR3nt: TGTGCCAGCAGCTCATCCGGCAGGGGTACGAACACTGAAGCTTTCTTT

j_gene: TRBJ2-6
d_gene: TRBD1
abundance: NA
v_gene: TRBV10-3
CDR3aa: CAISGRQGYGANVLTF
CDR3nt: TGTGCCATCAGTGGAAGACAGGGGTATGGGGCCAACGTCCTGACTTTC

j_gene: TRBJ2-1
d_gene: NA
abundance: NA
v_gene: TRBV28
CDR3aa: CAARGGSALYNEQFF
CDR3nt: TGTGCCGCCCGGGGTGGGTCCGCCCTTTACAATGAGCAGTTCTTC

j_gene: TRBJ2-1
d_gene: TRBD2
abundance: NA
v_gene: TRBV5-1
CDR3aa: CASRPSGSTYNEQFF
CDR3nt: TGCGCCAGCAGACCAAGCGGGAGCACCTACAATGAGCAGTTCTTC

j_gene: TRBJ2-3
d_gene: NA
abundance: NA
v_gene: TRBV7-6
CDR3aa: CASSYRDWSTDTQYF
CDR3nt: TGTGCCAGCAGCTACCGGGACTGGAGCACAGATACGCAGTATTTT

j_gene: TRBJ1-1
d_gene: NA
abundance: NA
v_gene: TRBV2
CDR3aa: CASSRQVEAFF
CDR3nt: TGTGCCAGCAGTAGACAGGTTGAAGCTTTCTTT

j_gene: TRBJ1-2
d_gene: NA
abundance: NA
v_gene: TRBV7-9
CDR3aa: CASSSAGPGDGYTF
CDR3nt: TGTGCCAGCAGCTCAGCGGGGCCTGGCGATGGCTACACCTTC

j_gene: TRBJ2-6
d_gene: TRBD2
abundance: NA
v_gene: TRBV19
CDR3aa: CASSTRGGPPGANVLTF
CDR3nt: TGTGCCAGTAGTACCCGGGGGGGGCCCCCTGGGGCCAACGTCCTGACTTTC

j_gene: TRBJ1-4
d_gene: NA
abundance: NA
v_gene: TRBV27
CDR3aa: CASSLKPYPVANEKLFF
CDR3nt: TGTGCCAGCAGTTTAAAACCCTATCCGGTGGCTAATGAAAAACTGTTTTTT

j_gene: TRBJ2-1
d_gene: TRBD2
abundance: NA
v_gene: TRBV9
CDR3aa: CASSVSGRDYNEQFF
CDR3nt: TGTGCCAGCAGCGTCAGCGGGAGAGACTACAATGAGCAGTTCTTC

j_gene: TRBJ2-5
d_gene: TRBD2
abundance: NA
v_gene: TRBV27
CDR3aa: CASSSASGQTQYF
CDR3nt: TGTGCCAGCAGTTCCGCTAGCGGGCAGACCCAGTACTTC

j_gene: TRBJ1-1
d_gene: TRBD1
abundance: NA
v_gene: TRBV4-2
CDR3aa: CASSQDNVQGASTEAFF
CDR3nt: TGTGCCAGCAGCCAAGATAACGTTCAGGGGGCAAGTACTGAAGCTTTCTTT

j_gene: TRBJ1-2
d_gene: NA
abundance: NA
v_gene: TRBV28
CDR3aa: CAIPRAGNYGYTF
CDR3nt: TGTGCCATCCCCAGGGCAGGAAACTATGGCTACACCTTC

j_gene: TRBJ1-5
d_gene: NA
abundance: NA
v_gene: TRBV5-5
CDR3aa: CASSLDVFRGGTGSQPQHF
CDR3nt: TGTGCCAGCAGCTTGGATGTATTTAGGGGAGGCACGGGGAGTCAGCCCCAGCATTTT

j_gene: TRBJ2-7
d_gene: NA
abundance: NA
v_gene: TRBV19
CDR3aa: CASSIDRRGQQYF
CDR3nt: TGTGCCAGTAGTATAGATCGGAGGGGCCAGCAGTACTTC

j_gene: TRBJ1-1
d_gene: NA
abundance: few
v_gene: TRBV24-1
CDR3aa: CATSDSTEAFF
CDR3nt: TGTGCCACCAGTGACTCCACTGAAGCTTTCTTT

j_gene: TRBJ1-2
d_gene: TRBD1
abundance: NA
v_gene: TRBV11-2
CDR3aa: CASSRTGTGGRGYTF
CDR3nt: TGTGCCAGCAGCCGTACCGGGACAGGGGGTCGGGGCTACACCTTC

j_gene: TRBJ2-2
d_gene: TRBD2
abundance: NA
v_gene: TRBV18
CDR3aa: CASSPWTSGSSGELFF
CDR3nt: TGTGCCAGCTCACCCTGGACTAGCGGGAGTTCCGGGGAGCTGTTTTTT

j_gene: TRBJ1-5
d_gene: NA
abundance: NA
v_gene: TRBV28
CDR3aa: CASSSKYQPQHF
CDR3nt: TGTGCCAGCAGTTCTAAATATCAGCCCCAGCATTTT

j_gene: TRBJ2-5
d_gene: NA
abundance: NA
v_gene: TRBV12-3/TRBV12-4
CDR3aa: CASSSDNQETQYF
CDR3nt: TGTGCCAGCAGCTCCGACAACCAAGAGACCCAGTACTTC

j_gene: TRBJ1-2
d_gene: TRBD1
abundance: NA
v_gene: TRBV11-2
CDR3aa: CASSLGQRQGYGYTF
CDR3nt: TGTGCCAGCAGCTTGGGACAGCGGCAAGGCTATGGCTACACCTTC

j_gene: TRBJ2-3
d_gene: NA
abundance: NA
v_gene: TRBV7-8
CDR3aa: CASSPTTDTQYF
CDR3nt: TGTGCCAGCAGCCCTACGACAGATACGCAGTATTTT